This entry lists 25 T cell receptor beta chains sequenced from one sample in a study of control samples from healthy donors and cancer patients. Measured with immunoSEQ multiplex PCR; TCRdb has only the in-frame clones, and not every one. The table lists 95,000 to 150,000 clones, roughly 92% of them singletons, with less than 0.65% in the top ten. The sample was PBMCs. Source of these receptors: a man at least 80 years old with head and neck cancer.

Written as DNA, the CDR3 is TGTGCCAGCAGCTTTACCCAGGGAGATGGCTACACCTTC. Translation gives CASSFTQGDGYTF. The rearrangement links TRBV7-6 to TRBJ1-2, with a tentative D call TRBD1 (5 bases). V lost 3 bases and J lost 6, with 11 bases in between. CDR1 SGHVS and CDR2 FNYEAQ come from the germline V gene. This CDR3 spans 13 amino acids.

This clone came up once. The V gene is TRBV29-1, the J gene TRBJ1-1; tentatively, D is TRBD1 (5 bases). In germline, CDR1 is SQVTM, CDR2 ANQGSEA. This CDR3 is 12 amino acids long. Trimming left V 3 bases short and J 5 bases short, with 10 bases between. CDR3 DNA sequence: TGCAGCGTTGAGGGGGGAGGAACTGAAGCTTTCTTT. It specifies CSVEGGGTEAFF.

The J gene is TRBJ2-6, the V gene TRBV5-1, with a weak D call TRBD2 (5 bases). Germline CDR1 and CDR2: SGHRS and YFSETQ. The CDR3 is 15 residues long. Trimming took 4 bases from V and 2 from J, leaving 10 bases between them. CDR3: CASSVQTTGANVLTF. The CDR3 nucleotides read TGCGCCAGCAGCGTTCAGACTACTGGGGCCAACGTCCTGACTTTC.

This sequence joins TRBV9 and TRBJ1-1; D perhaps matches TRBD1 (5 bases). CDR1 is SGDLS, CDR2 YYNGEE, per germline. The ends were cut back, 0 bases at V and 0 bases at J, with 9 bases in the middle. The CDR3 has 15 amino acids. The CDR3 sequence: CASSVVPDMNTEAFF. The CDR3 bases are TGTGCCAGCAGCGTAGTGCCGGACATGAACACTGAAGCTTTCTTT.

The genes are TRBV7-8 and TRBJ1-1; tentatively, D is TRBD1 (5 bases). The germline V gene has CDR1 SGHVS and CDR2 FQNEAQ. The CDR3 is 16 residues long. V gave up 5 bases and J gave up 8 bases, with 24 bases separating them. CDR3 residues: CASSPKLREQVGEAFF. CDR3 bases: TGTGCCAGCAGCCCAAAACTAAGAGAACAGGTCGGGGAAGCTTTCTTT.

The rearrangement joins TRBV2 to TRBJ2-7; D is tentatively TRBD1 or TRBD2 (5 bases each). Trimming shortened V by 3 bases and J by 6 bases, and 15 bases separated the two germline ends. Germline values: CDR1 SNHLY, CDR2 FYNNEI. The CDR3 totals 14 residues. This CDR3 is CASSDLVRGVEQYF. The CDR3 DNA reads TGTGCCAGCAGTGACCTGGTGAGAGGGGTCGAGCAGTACTTC.

This chain joins TRBV7-9 and TRBJ2-7, with D unresolved. This CDR3 has 14 residues. Germline V gene sequence: CDR1 SEHNR, CDR2 FQNEAQ (reference sequence). Trimming removed 1 base at V and 3 bases at J, with 10 bases between. The CDR3 sequence: CASSLEAVRYEQYF. CDR3 bases: TGTGCCAGCAGCTTAGAAGCCGTCCGCTACGAGCAGTACTTC.

The chain links TRBV3-1 (or the pseudogene TRBV3-2) to TRBJ2-5; 8 bases are shared with TRBD1. The CDR3 is made up of 14 amino acids. The germline V gene has CDR1 LGHDT and CDR2 YNNKEL (reference sequence). After removal of 4 bases from V and 5 bases from J, the junction contained 6 bases not matched to a gene. CDR3 loop: CASSLRQGSETQYF. CDR3 DNA sequence: TGTGCCAGCAGCCTTAGACAGGGGTCGGAGACCCAGTACTTC.

The V gene is TRBV7-6, the J gene TRBJ2-7; D is possibly TRBD1 (5 bases). V was cut by 3 bases and J by 6 bases, with 9 bases left in between. The germline V gene has CDR1 SGHVS and CDR2 FNYEAQ. This CDR3 has 12 amino acids. The CDR3 is CASSFGRAEQYF. Written as DNA, the CDR3 is TGTGCCAGCAGCTTCGGCAGGGCCGAGCAGTACTTC.

The V gene is TRBV14, the J gene TRBJ1-4, with no clear D. Germline lookup yields CDR1 SGHDN and CDR2 FVKESK. Trimming pared 4 bases from V and 5 bases from J, leaving 11 bases between. This CDR3 region has 14 residues. The CDR3 DNA sequence: TGTGCCAGCAGCCCGAGACACCGGAATGAAAAACTGTTTTTT. Its protein is CASSPRHRNEKLFF.

This rearrangement joins TRBV27 to TRBJ2-3; TRBD1 matches at 8 bases. This CDR3 is built from 13 residues. J lost 2 bases, V lost 8 bases, and 3 bases had no gene match. CDR1 and CDR2 from the germline V gene are MNHEY and SMNVEV (reference sequence). The CDR3 spells CASRQGNTDTQYF. The CDR3 region has the DNA TGTGCCAGCCGACAGGGGAACACAGATACGCAGTATTTT.

The chain carries TRBV10-3 and TRBJ1-1; D gene unclear. Trimming removed 6 bases from V and 4 bases from J, with 12 bases in between. CDR3 length: 13 residues. Germline V gene sequence: CDR1 ENHRY, CDR2 SYGVKD. In nucleotides, the CDR3 is TGTGCCATCAGGGACCCCCGGGGCACTGAAGCTTTCTTT. Translating gives CAIRDPRGTEAFF.

Concerning this clone: The sample carries other DNA sequences with the same CDR3. The CDR3 loop reads CASSLTGYEQYF. CDR3 sequence (DNA): TGTGCCAGCAGTTTAACGGGATACGAGCAGTACTTC. The chain is built from TRBV12-3 or TRBV12-4 and TRBJ2-7; perhaps TRBD2 as D (5 bases). This CDR3 region has 12 residues. Trimming took 2 bases from V and 4 from J, leaving 6 bases between them.

The chain couples TRBV6-5 to TRBJ1-4; 7 bases match TRBD1. Trimming took 6 bases from V and 7 from J; bases not matched to a gene: 11. This CDR3 has 15 residues. Per germline, CDR1 MNHEY and CDR2 SVGAGI. The DNA of the CDR3 is TGTGCCAGCAGGGGAGGGGTGACAGGGTCTGAAAAACTGTTTTTT. Translation: CASRGGVTGSEKLFF.

The genes are TRBV6-5 and TRBJ1-1, with 7 bases fitting TRBD1. V shed 5 bases, J shed 5 bases, and the junction held 2 bases outside the gene matches. Germline CDR1 MNHEY, CDR2 SVGAGI. This CDR3 is 12 amino acids long. CDR3 in DNA: TGTGCCAGCAGTCACAGGGGAACTGAAGCTTTCTTT. Translated: CASSHRGTEAFF.

The V call is TRBV5-1, the J call TRBJ2-3, with unresolved D. Trimming took 7 bases from V and 6 from J, leaving 12 bases between them. The CDR3 is 12 amino acids. The V gene's germline CDR1 is SGHRS and CDR2 YFSETQ. CDR3 residues: CASGERGDTQYF. In DNA, the CDR3 is TGCGCCAGCGGGGAACGTGGTGATACGCAGTATTTT.

This chain uses TRBV24-1 with TRBJ1-2; possibly TRBD1 for D (5 bases). Germline V lookup: CDR1 KGHDR, CDR2 SFDVKD. V gave up 4 bases and J gave up 0 bases, with 17 bases separating them. The CDR3 runs to 17 residues. The CDR3 reads CATSERGLGLANYGYTF. In nucleotides, the CDR3 is TGTGCCACCAGTGAGAGGGGCTTAGGGTTAGCTAACTATGGCTACACCTTC.

The rearrangement uses TRBV5-1 and TRBJ2-3; 9 nucleotides align to TRBD2. The CDR3 totals 16 residues. V was pared by 1 base and J by 4 bases, with 7 bases of the junction left unmatched. The germline gives CDR1 SGHRS, CDR2 YFSETQ. Here the CDR3 DNA reads TGCGCCAGCAGCTTGTGGAGCGGGAGGCTGGCAGATACGCAGTATTTT. Protein sequence: CASSLWSGRLADTQYF. Drawing the rest from reference TRBV5-1 and TRBJ2-3, the complete variable domain is KAGVTQTPRYLIKTRGQQVTLSCSPISGHRSVSWYQQTPGQGLQFLFEYFSETQRNKGNFPGRFSGRQFSNSRSEMNVSTLELGDSALYLCASSLWSGRLADTQYFGPGTRLTVL.

The V and J genes are TRBV6-2 or TRBV6-3 and TRBJ1-5, with TRBD1 matching 7 bases. Germline V gives CDR1 MNHEY, CDR2 SVGEGT. The trim removed 5 bases at V and 0 bases at J, leaving 13 bases unmatched. The CDR3 runs to 18 residues. For the CDR3, the DNA is TGTGCCAGCAGTAAGGGTGGGGCCGGACAGGATAGCAATCAGCCCCAGCATTTT. Translated: CASSKGGAGQDSNQPQHF.

The V gene is TRBV5-1, the J gene TRBJ2-1; 7 nucleotides align to TRBD2. This CDR3 region has 10 residues. CDR1 is SGHRS, CDR2 YFSETQ, per germline. The DNA of the CDR3 is TGCGCGGGAGGGCCAGGGGAGCAGTTCTTC. Its protein is CAGGPGEQFF.

For the CDR3, the DNA is TGTGCCAGCAGCCGGCATGACAATGAGCAGTTCTTC. The encoded protein is CASSRHDNEQFF. The chain recombines TRBV2 with TRBJ2-1; D not resolved. V shed 6 bases and J shed 5 bases, with 8 bases lying between them. Germline CDR1 reads SNHLY; CDR2 reads FYNNEI. The CDR3 contains 12 residues.

This CDR3 reads CASSLDRGRTEAFF. CDR3 nucleotide sequence: TGTGCCAGCAGCCTAGACAGGGGAAGAACTGAAGCTTTCTTT. The rearrangement joins TRBV3-1 (or the pseudogene TRBV3-2) to TRBJ1-1; 8 bases fit TRBD1. This CDR3 is built from 14 residues. CDR1 is LGHDT and CDR2 is YNNKEL in the germline V gene (reference sequence). V trimming: 4 bases; J trimming: 5 bases; junction bases outside the gene matches: 6.

This sequence joins TRBV4-1 and TRBJ2-7; maybe TRBD1 (5 bases). V gave up 0 bases and J gave up 5 bases, with 11 bases separating them. CDR3 size: 14 residues. Germline loops: CDR1 MGHRA, CDR2 YSYEKL. CDR3 sequence reads: CASSQERTPDEQYF. DNA of the CDR3: TGCGCCAGCAGCCAAGAGCGGACACCGGACGAGCAGTACTTC.

The V call is TRBV4-3, the J call TRBJ2-3; TRBD1 aligns across 7 bases. This CDR3 is 15 amino acids long. V shed 5 bases, J shed 4 bases, and the junction held 9 bases outside the gene matches. The germline V gene has CDR1 LGHNA and CDR2 YSLEER. The CDR3 sequence is CASSVTTGDPDTQYF. Here the CDR3 DNA reads TGCGCCAGCAGCGTCACCACAGGGGATCCAGATACGCAGTATTTT.

V usage is TRBV5-5 and J usage is TRBJ2-3; TRBD1 matches 7 bases. V lost 0 bases, J lost 5 bases, and 3 bases stayed unmatched. This CDR3 region has 14 residues. Germline CDR1 SGHKS, CDR2 YYEKEE (reference sequence). CDR3 bases: TGTGCCAGCAGCTTGGTTAACAGGGGAGATACGCAGTATTTT. This encodes CASSLVNRGDTQYF.